The 18 T cell receptor beta chains reported below all come from one sample, sequenced in a study of sequential checkpoint blockade in melanoma (dated by TCRdb to the late 2010s). Sample treatment or condition, as interpreted from the label and publication: randomized to nivolumab then ipilimumab (arm A) or the reverse (arm B). Libraries were prepared through the immunoSEQ multiplex PCR assay. In its TCRdb copy, this immuneACCESS table keeps in-frame sequences only and misses some clones. Where compared with another copy, unresolved V genes explain less than half of these, and the others have no known cause. The sample has approximately 28,000 clones on record, under 85% of them singletons. About 15% of the sample belongs to the ten largest clones. The sequencing used CD8+ T cells sorted from blood (inferred from file names), collected from a patient given nivolumab and ipilimumab in sequence. These TCRs come from a human donor with melanoma.

This clone is a singleton in its sample. This chain connects TRBV27 to TRBJ1-5, with 9 nucleotides matching TRBD1. Germline CDR1 MNHEY, CDR2 SMNVEV (reference sequence). J gave up 6 bases and V 5 bases, and 11 bases lay outside the gene matches. The CDR3 has 16 amino acids. The CDR3 protein is CASSITGGARFQPQHF. The CDR3 region has the DNA TGTGCCAGCAGTATTACAGGGGGCGCGCGTTTTCAGCCCCAGCATTTT.

This clone was counted between two and nine times. V and J are TRBV7-3 and TRBJ2-1; 8 bases match TRBD2. Losses at the gene ends were 1 base for V and 0 bases for J; bases not matched to a gene: 5. The germline V gene has CDR1 SGHTA and CDR2 FQGTGA. This CDR3 contains 17 residues. CDR3: CASSLIAGLSSYNEQFF. DNA of the CDR3: TGTGCCAGCAGCTTAATAGCGGGGCTGAGCTCCTACAATGAGCAGTTCTTC.

This chain uses TRBV6-1 with TRBJ2-7; a weak D match, TRBD2 (5 bases). The length of the CDR3 is 15 residues. Trimming shortened V by 0 bases and J by 3 bases, and 12 bases separated the two germline ends. Germline V gene data show CDR1 as MNHNS and CDR2 as SASEGT. CDR3 region: CASSEAPGNYYEQYF. Written as DNA, the CDR3 is TGTGCCAGCAGTGAAGCGCCCGGGAACTACTACGAGCAGTACTTC.

This clone turned up a few times. The V and J genes are TRBV27 and TRBJ2-1, with D possibly matching TRBD2 (5 bases). Germline lookup yields CDR1 MNHEY and CDR2 SMNVEV (reference sequence). The CDR3 extends over 15 amino acids. V gave up 1 base and J gave up 3 bases, with 10 bases separating them. The CDR3 loop reads CASSLYPGNYNEQFF. The DNA of the CDR3 is TGTGCCAGCAGTTTATACCCGGGGAACTACAATGAGCAGTTCTTC.

In DNA, the CDR3 is TGTGCCACCAGCCGAGTGGGCCAGCACACCGGGGAGCTGTTTTTT. Its translation: CATSRVGQHTGELFF. This rearrangement joins TRBV15 to TRBJ2-2, with D unclear. Germline V gene data show CDR1 as LNHNV and CDR2 as YYDKDF (reference sequence). Trimming took 5 bases from V and 3 from J, leaving 13 bases between them. This CDR3 has 15 amino acids.

Of note for this clone: Relative to the germline gene, one junction end is altered; a read error may explain this. This chain uses TRBV9 with TRBJ2-3; 11 bases line up with TRBD2. The CDR3 totals 16 residues. Germline V lookup: CDR1 SGDLS, CDR2 YYNGEE. The DNA of the CDR3 is TGTGCCGGCAGCGAAAATAGCGGGGGGGGCGCAGATACGCAGTATTTT. It yields the protein CAGSENSGGGADTQYF.

This clone was picked up one time. This rearrangement joins TRBV28 to TRBJ2-5, with 9 nucleotides matching TRBD1. CDR3 length: 14 amino acids. The J segment lost 5 bases and the V segment lost 2 bases, leaving 3 bases of the junction unmatched. Germline V gene data show CDR1 as MDHEN and CDR2 as SYDVKM. The CDR3 DNA sequence: TGTGCCAGCAGTTTAACAGGGGGCGGGGAGACCCAGTACTTC. Its protein product is CASSLTGGGETQYF.

The genes are TRBV4-2 and TRBJ2-2, with 9 bases fitting TRBD2. This CDR3 contains 16 residues. Germline V CDR1 and CDR2: LGHNA, YNFKEQ. V was clipped by 1 base and J by 0 bases; unmatched bases: 0. CDR3 protein: CASSQGLAANTGELFF. DNA of the CDR3: TGTGCCAGCAGCCAAGGACTAGCGGCGAACACCGGGGAGCTGTTTTTT.

This chain connects TRBV28 to TRBJ1-2; D remains ambiguous. The germline V gene encodes CDR1 MDHEN and CDR2 SYDVKM. V was cut by 4 bases and J by 0 bases, with 15 bases left in between. The CDR3 length is 16 residues. The CDR3 loop reads CASSSPPPAANYGYTF. The DNA of the CDR3 is TGTGCCAGCAGTTCTCCCCCCCCCGCGGCTAACTATGGCTACACCTTC.

The chain uses TRBV15 and TRBJ2-1; D is uncertain. The CDR3 loop spans 13 amino acids. Germline-derived CDR1 and CDR2 are LNHNV and YYDKDF (reference sequence). Trimming left V 3 bases short and J 9 bases short, with 12 bases between. CDR3 DNA: TGTGCCACCAGCAGGATCCCATTGAGTGAGCAGTTCTTC. This encodes CATSRIPLSEQFF.

The rearrangement uses TRBV5-1 and TRBJ1-1; 9 bases match TRBD1. Per germline, CDR1 SGHRS and CDR2 YFSETQ. V lost 2 bases, J lost 6 bases, and 2 bases stayed unmatched. The length of the CDR3 is 13 residues. DNA for the CDR3: TGCGCCAGCAGCTTTACAGGGGGCCCTGAAGCTTTCTTT. It is translated as CASSFTGGPEAFF.

V and J are TRBV2 and TRBJ1-1; 7 positions agree with TRBD1. The CDR3 contains 13 residues. Germline CDR1 SNHLY, CDR2 FYNNEI. Trimming removed 6 bases from V and 3 bases from J; junction bases left unmatched: 4. In DNA, the CDR3 is TGTGCCAGCAGGGTCGACAGGGACACTGAAGCTTTCTTT. Translated, it gives CASRVDRDTEAFF.

The chain carries TRBV7-3 and TRBJ2-2; a weak D match, TRBD1 (6 bases). Germline CDR1 reads SGHTA; CDR2 reads FQGTGA. CDR3 size: 15 residues. V shed 6 bases and J shed 0 bases, with 11 bases lying between them. DNA for the CDR3: TGTGCCAGCAGTTCCGGGACAACGAACACCGGGGAGCTGTTTTTT. Translation: CASSSGTTNTGELFF.

The rearrangement links TRBV7-9 to TRBJ2-1; 10 bases fit TRBD2. The CDR3 totals 17 residues. V was clipped by 1 base and J by 2 bases; unmatched bases: 5. The germline gives CDR1 SEHNR, CDR2 FQNEAQ (reference sequence). The CDR3 here is CASSLEPGLATYNEQFF. The CDR3 DNA sequence: TGTGCCAGCAGCTTAGAGCCGGGACTAGCGACCTACAATGAGCAGTTCTTC.

The chain employs TRBV6-6 and TRBJ2-7; 7 positions match TRBD1. With V trimmed by 2 bases and J by 5 bases, 12 bases remained unmatched. CDR3 length: 16 residues. Germline V lookup: CDR1 MNHNY, CDR2 SVGAGI (reference sequence). CDR3 sequence reads: CASSYPPGTESDEQYF. The CDR3 DNA reads as TGTGCCAGCAGTTACCCACCCGGGACAGAAAGTGACGAGCAGTACTTC.

This chain connects TRBV2 to TRBJ1-5, with unresolved D. Germline CDR1 and CDR2: SNHLY and FYNNEI. CDR3 length: 13 amino acids. V was pared by 2 bases and J by 7 bases, with 9 bases between. CDR3 bases: TGTGCCAGCAGTGAAAACTATGTCCAGCCCCAGCATTTT. Translation: CASSENYVQPQHF.

The genes are TRBV9 and TRBJ2-2; possibly TRBD1 for D (5 bases). V was clipped by 0 bases and J by 4 bases, with 13 bases between them. Germline V CDR1 and CDR2: SGDLS, YYNGEE. The CDR3 loop spans 16 amino acids. The CDR3 DNA reads TGTGCCAGCAGCGTAGAAAGGGGCTTGAGCACCGGGGAGCTGTTTTTT. Its protein product is CASSVERGLSTGELFF.

CDR3 DNA sequence: TGTGCCAGCAGTCCCCCCGACAGGATCCCCTACGAGCAGTACTTC. Residues: CASSPPDRIPYEQYF. V and J are TRBV27 and TRBJ2-7; possibly TRBD1 for D (6 bases). The CDR3 has 15 amino acids. Germline V gene sequence: CDR1 MNHEY, CDR2 SMNVEV (reference sequence). Trimming took off 5 bases at V and 2 bases at J, with 16 bases between the two ends.